This TCR beta chain was captured in a study of cytomegalovirus exposure and HLA in healthy donors (dated by TCRdb to about 2017). Broadly, across the study: According to an earlier analysis of 587 of the donors, about 179 million T cells yielded roughly 110 million unique TCR beta sequences and 250 to 350 Gb of sequence data. Of the 350 to 450 genotyped donors, approximately 82% fell in the genetic ancestry cluster associated with self-reported Caucasian donors. A separate validation cohort of roughly 130 different subjects was used in addition to the approximately 640-subject first cohort. Genome-wide SNP genotypes for about 60% of the roughly 670 donors were used in a later genetic analysis, which treated that subset as a discovery cohort. Every discovery cohort repertoire had been produced on one sequencing platform. The study was designed to test whether signatures of past pathogen exposure could be identified by cataloging public T cell receptors. Typing coverage varied by locus: roughly 629-630 donors for A, B, C, DRB1 and DQB1; more than 500 for DQA1; around 570 for DPA1; more than 450 for DPB1. To predict cytomegalovirus infection status, the study combined high-throughput TCR immunosequencing, statistical association of individual TCRs with disease status, and machine learning. To study patterns of TCR occurrence, a later analysis re-analyzed previously published TCR beta repertoires from 550 to 800 donors and added high-resolution HLA genotyping. About five DR-DQ haplotypes were handled as single units for association and clustering because linkage in the cohort was strong. In an earlier analysis of 550 to 700 of the donors, high-throughput TCR beta sequencing was used to judge whether each TCR beta V gene segment behaved as functional or pseudogenic. Alongside the repertoire data, information on donor age, sex, ethnicity and CMV serostatus was compiled. In the later analysis, no new phenotypic data were used to find candidate immune exposures; instead, reliance was placed on TCR beta sequences and their occurrence across donors. Class I and class II HLA loci were covered by the typing at four-digit resolution. The study profiled the T cell repertoires of hundreds of subjects by immunosequencing and related them to cytomegalovirus serostatus. An early release covering approximately 600 HLA-typed donors comprised roughly 300 gigabases of sequencing data and approximately 80 million unique TCR sequences. Across some 400 genotyped donors of the cohort, an average of about 200,000 unique TCR beta nucleotide sequences per donor were sequenced, and roughly a sixth of those sequences were non-productive.

The cohort comprised 550 to 700 healthy bone marrow donors. At the time of sampling, every cohort member was nominally healthy, though immune exposures that went unrecorded were likely present. The donor was CMV seronegative and was included in the group of about 400 seronegative cohort members. A peripheral blood sample was collected from each donor, and TCR beta sequencing was performed on peripheral blood mononuclear cells. Genomic DNA was extracted from the blood cell samples with the Qiagen DNeasy Blood Extraction Kit. The full study reports these points: Most CMV-associated TCR beta chains appeared to be HLA-restricted in a later analysis, and the HLA associations seemed to be driven largely by CMV exposure. Most TCR sequences were seen in very few donors, while some public TCRs were found in many individuals. Several of the top co-occurrence clusters appeared to be linked to parvovirus B19, influenza, CMV and Epstein-Barr virus, according to a later analysis. The presence/absence analyses assumed that sequencing depth was roughly uniform across donors, and that assumption may not be true. A later analysis found that HLA-associated TCR beta chains were more clonally expanded and had lower generation probabilities than equally common non-associated chains. The study listed over 150 TCR beta chains as associated with cytomegalovirus. Some IMGT-functional V segments, including TRBV6-2 and TRBV6-3, could not be told apart with the 87-base-pair reads, so those segments were excluded. A further reported finding was that TCR beta sequences accurately predicted the HLA-A and HLA-B alleles for most subjects in the first cohort. Because counts were too low, seventeen rarely observed V segments, including chromosome 9 orphons, were left out of the earlier analysis of some 600 of the donors. The authors suggested that the approach could potentially be generalized to other disease states and immunological phenotypes. A later genetic analysis associated a missense DCLRE1C variant with V-gene and J-gene trimming of TCR beta chains, and an independent cohort replicated the association. The classifier was reported to diagnose cytomegalovirus status with high specificity and sensitivity in both the original cohort and the validation cohort. The sequencing pipeline was judged likely to have produced a cluster of highly shared sequence variants as a technical artifact. In vitro tests confirmed that three of the cytomegalovirus-associated TCR beta chains recognize cytomegalovirus antigens. In an earlier analysis of about 550 of the donors, most TCR beta V segments were observed in productive rearrangements about 87% or about 30% of the time, broadly matching IMGT annotations. Because some donors lacked HLA typing at each locus, the association tests relied only on the typed subset. Linkage disequilibrium might explain the correlated functional status among segregating V segments, but an unknown experimental factor could not be excluded. A later analysis found that TCR association rates varied across HLA loci, with DRB1 alleles showing the most associated TCRs and HLA-C alleles the fewest. Only TCR beta chains were sequenced in this cohort, and the absence of alpha or paired-chain data limited detectable features. In a later genetic analysis, fewer N-insertions in productive TCRs were reported among donors in an Asian-associated ancestry cluster than the roughly 670-donor mean. Immune exposure information for the cohort was limited to CMV serostatus. Strong co-occurrence of HLA alleles, especially DR and DQ, made assigning TCR associations to individual alleles difficult. At a false discovery rate of 0.05, a later analysis linked 16,951 TCR beta sequences to specific HLA alleles.

V is cut back by 5 bases and J by 7 bases, with 9 bases in the junction unmatched. As encoded in the germline V gene, CDR1 is SGHRS while CDR2 is YFSETQ. The CDR3 spans 15 residues, from the cysteine through the phenylalanine. The DNA shown is the 45-base CDR3, in frame from base 1. Of note for this clone: The specificity of this receptor is unknown. Nothing much larger sits one base from this clone, and base qualities are not available.

The method was the immunoSEQ multiplex PCR assay. For the multiplex PCR, a mixture combining 60 forward primers for TCR Vbeta segments and 13 reverse primers for TCR Jbeta segments was used. Amplification of the CDR3 region of rearranged TCR beta genes was performed with a multiplex PCR assay on genomic DNA. The amplified TCR beta libraries were sequenced on the Illumina HiSeq System as 87-base-pair reads. The source study handled its data this way. Across the 500 to 750 repertoires, a later analysis counted 75 million to 90 million unique TCR beta chains, roughly 11 million of which were shared by at least two donors. To remove PCR and sequencing errors, raw reads were error-corrected and collapsed into unique sequences using a nearest-neighbor algorithm that merged closely related sequences. Alignment of CDR3 sequences to IMGT reference sequences was used to assign V, D and J gene segments. For a sequence to be retained, a match of at least six nucleotides to both a V gene segment and a J gene segment was required. Rearrangements were called productive when the CDR3 lacked stop codons and stayed in frame with V and J; all others were non-productive. Following IMGT convention, CDR3 was defined as the stretch from the second conserved V-encoded cysteine to the conserved J-encoded phenylalanine. The earlier analysis of 587 of the donors excluded sequences that lacked an unambiguous match to a single V gene segment. In an earlier analysis of almost 600 of the donors, a V segment was called functional when productive rearrangements were above 56.7%, and segregating when the standard deviation between donors exceeded 5%. To diagnose cytomegalovirus status from the catalog of TCR beta chain sequences, a statistical classification framework was built. V and J gene assignment, in a later analysis, came from comparing TCR nucleotide sequences with IMGT/GENE-DB human TR gene sequences. In a later analysis, CDR3 sequences and most-parsimonious VDJ recombination scenarios were assigned using the TCRdist pipeline. In a later analysis, each TCR beta chain was defined by its CDR3 amino acid sequence together with its V-gene family, and reads without a unique V-gene family were excluded. A later analysis removed 550 to 700 highly shared, low-generation-probability nucleotide sequences to deal with suspected cross-contamination and a sequencing artifact. For each public chain, a later analysis derived a clonal expansion index from normalized ranks of inferred template counts within each repertoire. Generation probabilities in a later analysis came from a VDJ recombination model fitted to out-of-frame rearrangements, and those results were checked against IGoR. In a later analysis, hypergeometric tests were used to score TCR-TCR, TCR-HLA and TCR-CMV co-occurrence, with a repertoire-size bias correction applied to TCR pairs. In a later analysis, false discovery rates were estimated by permuting HLA or CMV assignments 20 times. In a later analysis, co-occurring TCRs were grouped using DBSCAN, with TCRdist sequence similarity added in when clustering inside HLA-allele-positive subsets. Repertoires with fewer than 30,000 or more than 120,000 public chains were left out of co-occurrence clustering, as were about 5 repertoires with anomalous nucleotide sharing. Entries here come from immuneACCESS through TCRdb and include only in-frame sequences with V and J called. Some clones fail to appear in such tables; in the studies checked, an unresolved V gene covers under half of the shortfall, and the cause of the remainder is unknown. That table gives V, J and clone size, and the DNA gave D and trimming. Across this sample there are 200,000 to 250,000 clones, with around 73% seen only once. The ten most abundant clones make up around 4% of the sample.

The sequence is built from TRBV5-1 and TRBJ1-6, and 7 junction bases match TRBD1. The sequenced sample consisted of PBMCs. The sequence came from a male donor in good health and CMV-seronegative. The CDR3 here reads CASREPGTANSPLHF. The bases are TGCGCCAGCAGAGAGCCCGGGACAGCAAATTCACCCCTCCACTTT.